The 31 T cell receptor beta chains below come from one sample, sequenced in a study of blood T cell repertoires in COVID-19. Produced via immunoSEQ multiplex PCR; TCRdb's table is partial and in-frame only. The data contain 150,000 to 180,000 clones, 84% of them seen just once; the ten biggest clones take up 7.3%. The material sequenced was PBMCs or T cells enriched from blood (not recorded which). These receptors came from a man in his fifties who had recovered from COVID-19.

The chain employs TRBV12-3 or TRBV12-4 and TRBJ1-2; possibly TRBD1 for D (5 bases). The V end lost 6 bases, the J end lost 4 bases, and 12 bases lay between the germline ends. This CDR3 is 13 amino acids long. The CDR3 loop is CASRSREGYGYTF. The CDR3 coding sequence is TGTGCCAGCAGATCCAGGGAAGGCTATGGCTACACCTTC.

This clone was observed once. Other DNA sequences from this sample encode an identical CDR3 as well. The rearrangement uses TRBV18 and TRBJ1-3; D may be TRBD1 (5 bases). Trimming shortened V by 3 bases and J by 1 base, and 10 bases separated the two germline ends. This CDR3 has 15 amino acids. The germline gives CDR1 KGHSH, CDR2 LQKENI. The CDR3 reads CASSPEGRSGNTIYF. CDR3 coding DNA: TGTGCCAGCTCACCGGAGGGGCGTTCTGGAAACACCATATATTTT.

The rearrangement uses TRBV5-6 and TRBJ2-1; 7 bases are a match to TRBD1. Germline values: CDR1 SGHDT, CDR2 YYEEEE. There are 16 residues in the CDR3. J lost 0 bases, V lost 4 bases, and 7 bases had no gene match. The CDR3 bases are TGTGCCAGCAGCCGATTCAGGGACAGCTCCTACAATGAGCAGTTCTTC. It specifies CASSRFRDSSYNEQFF.

This clone was observed once. The chain carries TRBV9 and TRBJ2-3; no firm D call. The CDR3 sequence is 15 residues long. The V end was cut by 2 bases, the J end by 2 bases, with 12 bases between. Germline-derived CDR1 and CDR2 are SGDLS and YYNGEE. CDR3 nucleotide sequence: TGTGCCAGCAGCGTTCCCGACTGGTACACAGATACGCAGTATTTT. Protein: CASSVPDWYTDTQYF.

The J gene is TRBJ2-1, the V gene TRBV7-2, with a possible D match to TRBD2 (6 bases). CDR1 is SGHTA and CDR2 is FQGNSA in the germline V gene. The CDR3 is 18 residues long. V was trimmed by 5 bases and J by 0 bases, leaving 20 bases between them. The CDR3 sequence: CASSRSGTPQSSYNEQFF. Written as DNA, the CDR3 is TGTGCCAGCAGCCGGTCAGGGACTCCCCAAAGCTCCTACAATGAGCAGTTCTTC.

The J gene is TRBJ1-5, the V gene TRBV27, with D maybe TRBD1 (5 bases). The germline V and J ends were trimmed by 2 bases and 7 bases, with 9 bases remaining between them. The germline gives CDR1 MNHEY, CDR2 SMNVEV (reference sequence). CDR3 length equals 13 residues. The DNA for the CDR3 is TGTGCCAGCAGTTTACAGGGCCGCCAGCCCCAGCATTTT. Translation gives CASSLQGRQPQHF.

This clone has just one count. The V and J genes are TRBV5-8 and TRBJ1-5; no clear D. The V end lost 4 bases, the J end lost 7 bases, and 12 bases lay between the germline ends. The CDR3 sequence is 13 residues long. The germline V gene has CDR1 SGHTS and CDR2 YDEGEE. The CDR3 DNA follows: TGTGCCAGCAGCGCCCTACGTGCACAGCCCCAGCATTTT. Translating gives CASSALRAQPQHF.

The chain uses TRBV6-1 and TRBJ2-3; D is uncertain. The CDR3 is 15 residues long. Between the trimmed V and J ends, which lost 0 bases and 6 bases, there was a span of 13 bases. The germline V gene encodes CDR1 MNHNS and CDR2 SASEGT. This chain's CDR3 is CASSEALSRSDTQYF. The CDR3 bases are TGTGCCAGCAGTGAAGCGCTTTCTAGGTCTGATACGCAGTATTTT.

The chain is built from TRBV30 and TRBJ1-5; TRBD1 agrees at 10 bases. V lost 1 base to trimming and J lost 3 bases; unmatched junction nucleotides: 3. Germline lookup yields CDR1 GTSNPN and CDR2 SVGIG (reference sequence). This CDR3 contains 15 residues. This chain's CDR3 is CAWSGQGANNQPQHF. The CDR3, as DNA: TGTGCCTGGAGTGGACAGGGGGCTAACAATCAGCCCCAGCATTTT.

The rearrangement joins TRBV20-1 to TRBJ1-1, with unresolved D. The CDR3 is made up of 13 amino acids. The germline V gene has CDR1 DFQATT and CDR2 SNEGSKA (reference sequence). V lost 3 bases and J lost 2, with 10 bases in between. CDR3 DNA sequence: TGCAGTGCTAGTGTGGGAGTAAACACTGAAGCTTTCTTT. This codes for CSASVGVNTEAFF.

This clone was seen repeatedly, ten times or more. CDR3 nucleotides: TGTGCCAGCAGCCAAGACCGGGGGCTAGCGGTGAGCTCCTACAATGAGCAGTTCTTC. Its translation: CASSQDRGLAVSSYNEQFF. V and J are TRBV14 and TRBJ2-1, with TRBD2 as a possible D gene (7 bases). Germline lookup yields CDR1 SGHDN and CDR2 FVKESK. Trimming took 0 bases from V and 0 from J, leaving 18 bases between them. This CDR3 is 19 amino acids long.

The V gene is TRBV19, the J gene TRBJ1-5, with no clear D. Trimming cost V 1 base and J 4 bases, with 5 bases left between them. Germline CDR1 is LNHDA and CDR2 is SQIVND (reference sequence). This CDR3 region has 13 residues. The CDR3 loop is CASSIGENQPQHF. The CDR3 DNA reads TGTGCCAGTAGTATAGGGGAGAATCAGCCCCAGCATTTT.

The V and J genes are TRBV2 and TRBJ1-1; 11 bases are shared with TRBD1. Trimming at V came to 7 bases and at J to 2 bases, leaving 6 bases not matched to a gene. In germline, CDR1 is SNHLY, CDR2 FYNNEI. The CDR3 loop spans 15 amino acids. CDR3 nucleotides: TGTGCCAGCACCGGACAGGGGGCGAAAAACACTGAAGCTTTCTTT. Amino acids: CASTGQGAKNTEAFF. The complete variable domain, with remaining parts taken from reference TRBV2 and TRBJ1-1, reads EPEVTQTPSHQVTQMGQEVILRCVPISNHLYFYWYRQILGQKVEFLVSFYNNEISEKSEIFDDQFSVERPDGSNFTLKIRSTKLEDSAMYFCASTGQGAKNTEAFFGQGTRLTVV.

The chain employs TRBV9 and TRBJ2-2, with no clear D. From germline, CDR1 is SGDLS and CDR2 YYNGEE. The CDR3 is 14 amino acids. Trimming cost V 0 bases and J 0 bases, with 3 bases left between them. CDR3 residues: CASSVAANTGELFF. Here the CDR3 DNA reads TGTGCCAGCAGCGTAGCAGCGAACACCGGGGAGCTGTTTTTT. Supplemented by reference TRBV9 and TRBJ2-2, the full variable domain reads DSGVTQTPKHLITATGQRVTLRCSPRSGDLSVYWYQQSLDQGLQFLIQYYNGEERAKGNILERFSAQQFPDLHSELNLSSLELGDSALYFCASSVAANTGELFFGEGSRLTVL.

The V and J genes are TRBV7-9 and TRBJ2-3, with 8 positions matching TRBD1. The CDR3 is made up of 14 amino acids. CDR1 is SEHNR and CDR2 is FQNEAQ in the germline V gene (reference sequence). The V and J ends lost 8 bases and 8 bases, in that order; junction bases with no gene match: 12. The CDR3 DNA reads TGTGCCAGCTCCTCGGGACAGGCCAGTTCTACGCAGTATTTT. It is translated as CASSSGQASSTQYF.

The V and J genes are TRBV18 and TRBJ2-6, with 13 bases lining up with TRBD2. V lost 3 bases to trimming and J lost 1 base; unmatched junction nucleotides: 3. Germline V gene lookup returns CDR1 KGHSH and CDR2 LQKENI. The CDR3 extends over 18 amino acids. CDR3 in amino acids: CASSPPGLAGSGANVLTF. Written as DNA, the CDR3 is TGTGCCAGCTCACCTCCGGGACTAGCGGGGTCTGGGGCCAACGTCCTGACTTTC. Together with reference TRBV18 and TRBJ2-6, the CDR3 gives the full variable domain: NAGVMQNPRHLVRRRGQEARLRCSPMKGHSHVYWYRQLPEEGLKFMVYLQKENIIDESGMPKERFSAEFPKEGPSILRIQQVVRGDSAAYFCASSPPGLAGSGANVLTFGAGSRLTVL.

The CDR3 region has the DNA TGTGCCAGCAGCTTAATGGGGCCAGGTCAGCCCCAGCATTTT. Translated, it gives CASSLMGPGQPQHF. This rearrangement joins TRBV7-9 to TRBJ1-5; perhaps TRBD1 as D (5 bases). The CDR3 has 14 amino acids. Germline values: CDR1 SEHNR, CDR2 FQNEAQ (reference sequence). Trimming removed 2 bases from V and 6 bases from J, with 11 bases in between.

The CDR3 nucleotides read TGTGCCAGCAGCGCCGGGACAGTTACTGGAAACACCATATATTTT. It translates to CASSAGTVTGNTIYF. The chain combines TRBV5-6 with TRBJ1-3, with 7 bases lining up with TRBD1. J gave up 2 bases and V 4 bases, and 6 bases lay outside the gene matches. The CDR3 has 15 residues. Germline V CDR1 and CDR2: SGHDT, YYEEEE.

The J gene is TRBJ1-2, the V gene TRBV3-1 (or the pseudogene TRBV3-2); weak D call: TRBD1 (5 bases). Deletions cut 3 bases from V and 10 bases from J, with 15 bases between. The CDR3 runs to 13 residues. CDR1 is LGHDT, CDR2 YNNKEL, per germline (reference sequence). CDR3 coding DNA: TGTGCCAGCAGCCAGGAGGCCGGAGGGGTCTACACCTTC. It codes for CASSQEAGGVYTF.

V is TRBV2 and J is TRBJ2-3, with unresolved D. Germline CDR1 SNHLY, CDR2 FYNNEI. The germline V and J ends were trimmed by 6 bases and 0 bases, with 13 bases remaining between them. The CDR3 extends over 15 amino acids. The CDR3 protein is CASSRQDSSTDTQYF. The CDR3 DNA reads TGTGCCAGCAGCCGCCAGGATTCTAGCACAGATACGCAGTATTTT. Full variable domain (rest looked up from reference TRBV2 and TRBJ2-3): EPEVTQTPSHQVTQMGQEVILRCVPISNHLYFYWYRQILGQKVEFLVSFYNNEISEKSEIFDDQFSVERPDGSNFTLKIRSTKLEDSAMYFCASSRQDSSTDTQYFGPGTRLTVL.

The J gene is TRBJ1-2, the V gene TRBV4-3, with 9 positions matching TRBD1. Germline V gene sequence: CDR1 LGHNA, CDR2 YSLEER. V lost 0 bases and J lost 3; bases outside the gene matches: 2. The CDR3 runs 15 residues. CDR3 in DNA: TGCGCCAGCAGCCAAGATGACAGGGGGGACTATGGCTACACCTTC. The encoded protein is CASSQDDRGDYGYTF.

J is TRBJ1-6 and V is TRBV27; TRBD1 is a possible D gene (5 bases). Trimming took off 5 bases at V and 7 bases at J, with 15 bases between the two ends. CDR1 and CDR2 from the germline V gene are MNHEY and SMNVEV (reference sequence). This CDR3 region has 15 residues. CDR3: CASSLSRGGNSPLHF. DNA of the CDR3: TGTGCCAGCAGTCTCTCGCGGGGGGGAAATTCACCCCTCCACTTT.

This clone appeared a few times. The genes are TRBV7-2 and TRBJ2-7; 7 bases agree with TRBD1. CDR1 and CDR2 from the germline V gene are SGHTA and FQGNSA. V shed 5 bases, J shed 5 bases, and the junction held 12 bases outside the gene matches. This CDR3 contains 15 residues. Here the CDR3 DNA reads TGTGCCAGCAGCCCGCGGACAGGTTTCATCGACGAGCAGTACTTC. This gives the protein CASSPRTGFIDEQYF.

The rearrangement links TRBV3-1 (or the pseudogene TRBV3-2) to TRBJ1-1; D is perhaps TRBD1 (6 bases). The germline V and J ends were trimmed by 1 base and 1 base, with 10 bases remaining between them. CDR1 is LGHDT and CDR2 is YNNKEL in the germline V gene (reference sequence). CDR3 length: 15 residues. DNA for the CDR3: TGTGCCAGCAGCCAAGCGGGACATCAGAACACTGAAGCTTTCTTT. This encodes CASSQAGHQNTEAFF.

This chain uses TRBV19 with TRBJ1-2; 8 bases agree with TRBD1. This CDR3 is built from 14 residues. Germline values: CDR1 LNHDA, CDR2 SQIVND (reference sequence). Trimming removed 5 bases from V and 5 bases from J; junction bases left unmatched: 7. The CDR3 reads CASSPRTGLYGYTF. The DNA for the CDR3 is TGTGCCAGTAGTCCCCGGACAGGGCTGTATGGCTACACCTTC.

The chain has TRBV7-8 and TRBJ1-2, with 8 bases identical to TRBD1. The CDR3 length is 14 residues. Germline lookup yields CDR1 SGHVS and CDR2 FQNEAQ. Trimming at V came to 5 bases and at J to 5 bases, leaving 7 bases not matched to a gene. The CDR3 DNA sequence: TGTGCCAGCAGCACGGGGACAGGTCAATATGGCTACACCTTC. Protein: CASSTGTGQYGYTF.

The chain couples TRBV9 to TRBJ2-1, with D possibly being TRBD2 (6 bases). In germline, CDR1 is SGDLS, CDR2 YYNGEE. The CDR3 runs 15 residues. V lost 1 base and J 9 bases, leaving 17 bases between the germline ends. The CDR3 DNA sequence: TGTGCCAGCAGCGTATTCGGGGGAGAGGGGAGTGAGCAGTTCTTC. Protein sequence: CASSVFGGEGSEQFF.

The chain links TRBV11-1 to TRBJ2-2; D is perhaps TRBD1 (5 bases). The germline V gene has CDR1 SGHAT and CDR2 FQDESV (reference sequence). Trimming stripped 5 bases from V and 3 bases from J, with 10 bases between. The CDR3 is 14 amino acids. The CDR3 sequence: CASSPGQDTGELFF. The CDR3, as DNA: TGTGCCAGCAGCCCCGGACAAGACACCGGGGAGCTGTTTTTT. Full variable domain (missing parts from reference TRBV11-1 and TRBJ2-2): EAEVAQSPRYKITEKSQAVAFWCDPISGHATLYWYRQILGQGPELLVQFQDESVVDDSQLPKDRFSAERLKGVDSTLKIQPAELGDSAMYLCASSPGQDTGELFFGEGSRLTVL.

V is TRBV7-8 and J is TRBJ1-6; 11 positions agree with TRBD1. This CDR3 is 18 amino acids long. The V and J ends lost 4 bases and 7 bases, in that order; junction bases with no gene match: 12. The germline CDR1 and CDR2 sequences are SGHVS and FQNEAQ. CDR3 bases: TGTGCCAGCAGCTCGGGACAGGGGGTTCCCTTTGGCAATTCACCCCTCCACTTT. Translating gives CASSSGQGVPFGNSPLHF. Full variable domain (rest looked up from reference TRBV7-8 and TRBJ1-6): GAGVSQSPRYKVAKRGQDVALRCDPISGHVSLFWYQQALGQGPEFLTYFQNEAQLDKSGLPSDRFFAERPEGSVSTLKIQRTQQEDSAVYLCASSSGQGVPFGNSPLHFGNGTRLTVT.

The gene calls are TRBV5-1 and TRBJ1-6; possibly TRBD1 for D (6 bases). Trimming left V 2 bases short and J 9 bases short, with 21 bases between. CDR3 length equals 17 residues. The germline CDR1 and CDR2 sequences are SGHRS and YFSETQ. In DNA, the CDR3 is TGCGCCAGCAGCTTAACCTTAGTTACAGGGACCAGTTCACCCCTCCACTTT. This encodes CASSLTLVTGTSSPLHF.

As DNA, the CDR3 is TGTGCCAGCAGCCCCGACACAGGGGGGAATGGCTACACCTTC. This encodes CASSPDTGGNGYTF. The V and J genes are TRBV3-1 (or the pseudogene TRBV3-2) and TRBJ1-2; 8 bases agree with TRBD1. V dropped 4 bases and J dropped 6; count of bases not matched to a gene: 7. In germline, CDR1 is LGHDT, CDR2 YNNKEL (reference sequence). This CDR3 spans 14 amino acids.